The clone carrying this T cell receptor beta chain was counted many times. The antigen remains undetermined. Through a sample-barcoded 5' primer and a J-beta primer mix, a second PCR was run for about 7 to 12 cycles. TCRdb fed the 5' RACE reads into MiXCR, producing one record per CDR3 protein. The sample carries more than 800,000 distinct CDR3 sequences, 29% recorded once. This sample is drawn from a study of blood T cells in healthy people across ages. Study-wide context: Researchers report that template switching captured about one barcoded beta molecule per two T cells. Study observations and caveats: Observed TCR beta diversity showed a strong correlation with the percentage of naive T cells as measured by flow cytometry. One million T cells yielded diversity estimates that were considered underestimates.

The V end was cut by 6 bases, the J end by 7 bases, with 16 bases between. CDR3 length equals 13 residues. In germline, CDR1 is MNHEY, CDR2 SVGAGI. At least 6 million PBMCs were isolated per sample. The sequenced material came from blood. The sequence was obtained from a woman at least 80 years old in good health. V is TRBV6-5 and J is TRBJ2-7; perhaps TRBD2 as D (5 bases). The CDR3 coding sequence is TGTGCCAGCAGGCAGGTCCGGGAAGGTGAGCAGTACTTC. It yields the protein CASRQVREGEQYF.